Listed below are T cell receptor beta chains from one sample, sequenced in a study of stem cell transplantation in POMP-related autoinflammatory disease. Using immunoSEQ multiplex PCR, the repertoire was profiled, and TCRdb retains in-frame clones only, with some absent. The sample records more than 20,000 clones, roughly 80% being singletons. The sequencing used CD4+ T cells from PBMCs, collected before stem cell transplantation. Source of these receptors: a human donor with POMP-related autoinflammation and immune dysregulation (PRAID). Both conserved end residues are part of each CDR3. D genes are given only for firm matches.

CDR3aa: CASSQVQRGMSDTQYF; CDR3nt: TGCGCCAGCAGCCAAGTGCAGCGGGGAATGTCAGATACGCAGTATTTT; j_gene: TRBJ2-3; len: 16; d_gene: TRBD2; v_gene: TRBV4-1
CDR3aa: CASSWGTSVRSYEQYF; CDR3nt: TGTGCCAGCAGCTGGGGGACTAGCGTTAGGTCCTACGAGCAGTACTTC; j_gene: TRBJ2-7; len: 16; d_gene: TRBD2; v_gene: TRBV7-9
CDR3aa: CAWSVHPGASTDTQYF; CDR3nt: TGTGCCTGGAGTGTCCATCCAGGGGCTAGCACAGATACGCAGTATTTT; j_gene: TRBJ2-3; len: 16; d_gene: NA; v_gene: TRBV30
CDR3aa: CASSLAENTEAFF; CDR3nt: TGTGCTAGCAGCTTAGCGGAGAACACTGAAGCTTTCTTT; j_gene: TRBJ1-1; len: 13; d_gene: NA; v_gene: TRBV7-7
CDR3aa: CASSLGLGTAHEQYF; CDR3nt: TGTGCCAGCAGCTTAGGCCTGGGAACGGCCCACGAGCAGTACTTC; j_gene: TRBJ2-7; len: 15; d_gene: NA; v_gene: TRBV11-3
CDR3aa: CASSNGLAYEQYF; CDR3nt: TGTGCCAGCAGCAATGGACTAGCCTACGAGCAGTACTTC; j_gene: TRBJ2-7; len: 13; d_gene: TRBD2; v_gene: TRBV5-6
CDR3aa: CASSLAGVAGEVGELFF; CDR3nt: TGTGCCAGCAGCTTGGCCGGGGTAGCGGGAGAGGTCGGGGAGCTGTTTTTT; j_gene: TRBJ2-2; len: 17; d_gene: TRBD2; v_gene: TRBV5-4
CDR3aa: CASSYGGQGSYEQYF; CDR3nt: TGTGCCAGCAGTTACGGGGGACAGGGAAGCTACGAGCAGTACTTC; j_gene: TRBJ2-7; len: 15; d_gene: TRBD1; v_gene: TRBV6-6
CDR3aa: CASSPIPRTPYSGANVLTF; CDR3nt: TGTGCCAGCAGCCCGATCCCCCGGACACCGTACTCTGGGGCCAACGTCCTGACTTTC; j_gene: TRBJ2-6; len: 19; d_gene: NA; v_gene: TRBV7-8
CDR3aa: CASRRDFRSGNTIYF; CDR3nt: TGTGCCAGCAGACGGGACTTCCGCTCTGGAAACACCATATATTTT; j_gene: TRBJ1-3; len: 15; d_gene: NA; v_gene: TRBV6-5
CDR3aa: CASTKDLYSNQPQHF; CDR3nt: TGTGCCAGCACCAAGGACCTGTATAGCAATCAGCCCCAGCATTTT; j_gene: TRBJ1-5; len: 15; d_gene: NA; v_gene: TRBV2